Listed below are T cell receptor beta chains from one sample, sequenced in a study of Ad26.COV2.S vaccination and SARS-CoV-2 variants. The data were produced by immunoSEQ multiplex PCR, yet TCRdb's version contains in-frame clones alone and is incomplete. The sample consists of about 430,000 clones, 90% of them appearing once. This material consisted of peripheral blood, taken in a trial of Ad26.COV2.S vaccine versus placebo. These receptors all come from a person aged 18-65 years who received the Ad26.COV2.S COVID-19 vaccine or a placebo. CDR3s include the opening cysteine and the closing phenylalanine or tryptophan. Fields, in order: CDR3 protein, V gene, J gene.

CDR3aa: CASSLGTGGLGRYTEAFF
v_gene: TRBV27
j_gene: TRBJ1-1

CDR3aa: CASSSKDSWNTEAFF
v_gene: TRBV11-2
j_gene: TRBJ1-1

CDR3aa: CASSVDVSSYEQYF
v_gene: TRBV9
j_gene: TRBJ2-7

CDR3aa: CASSVGSSGPNEQFF
v_gene: TRBV9
j_gene: TRBJ2-1

CDR3aa: CASHPHGAEYNEQFF
v_gene: TRBV7-9
j_gene: TRBJ2-1

CDR3aa: CASSPPGGEQFF
v_gene: TRBV18
j_gene: TRBJ2-1

CDR3aa: CASSLSGSSRTTNEKLFF
v_gene: TRBV5-1
j_gene: TRBJ1-4

CDR3aa: CASSYSAEFYEQYF
v_gene: TRBV6-5
j_gene: TRBJ2-7

CDR3aa: CASSLRTLDTQYF
v_gene: TRBV7-9
j_gene: TRBJ2-3

CDR3aa: CASSIIVGGPDTGELFF
v_gene: TRBV19
j_gene: TRBJ2-2

CDR3aa: CASSRQWYGYTF
v_gene: TRBV12-3/TRBV12-4
j_gene: TRBJ1-2

CDR3aa: CASNELGGQVSREQYF
v_gene: TRBV28
j_gene: TRBJ2-7

CDR3aa: CASSQQTGQQYSYEQYF
v_gene: TRBV14
j_gene: TRBJ2-7

CDR3aa: CASSEGGRNEQFF
v_gene: TRBV28
j_gene: TRBJ2-1

CDR3aa: CASRKELATLGSYNEQFF
v_gene: TRBV9
j_gene: TRBJ2-1

CDR3aa: CASSFLAPRGRNQPQHF
v_gene: TRBV28
j_gene: TRBJ1-5

CDR3aa: CASSTQQGRGYTEAFF
v_gene: TRBV7-9
j_gene: TRBJ1-1

CDR3aa: CASFLGTSTDTQYF
v_gene: TRBV5-4
j_gene: TRBJ2-3

CDR3aa: CASSPVGEAYEQYF
v_gene: TRBV5-4
j_gene: TRBJ2-7

CDR3aa: CASSETANYGYTF
v_gene: TRBV5-1
j_gene: TRBJ1-2

CDR3aa: CASSPTGTVGSEQYF
v_gene: TRBV6-5
j_gene: TRBJ2-7

CDR3aa: CASSNSNQPQHF
v_gene: TRBV10-2
j_gene: TRBJ1-5

CDR3aa: CAWSVTFTVEQFF
v_gene: TRBV30
j_gene: TRBJ2-1

CDR3aa: CASSLRQNTGELFF
v_gene: TRBV27
j_gene: TRBJ2-2

CDR3aa: CASSYDTYNEQFF
v_gene: TRBV14
j_gene: TRBJ2-1

CDR3aa: CASSQGTSGYYNEQFF
v_gene: TRBV4-3
j_gene: TRBJ2-1

CDR3aa: CASSFPDTASSYNEQFF
v_gene: TRBV5-1
j_gene: TRBJ2-1

CDR3aa: CASLQGCSPLHF
v_gene: TRBV12-2
j_gene: TRBJ1-6

CDR3aa: CASRLAGPRAQYF
v_gene: TRBV12-3/TRBV12-4
j_gene: TRBJ2-3

CDR3aa: CASLSLKTGLAVNTGELFF
v_gene: TRBV21-1
j_gene: TRBJ2-2

CDR3aa: CASSRTGWQETQYF
v_gene: TRBV6-5
j_gene: TRBJ2-5

CDR3aa: CASSQGQDQSQHF
v_gene: TRBV5-4
j_gene: TRBJ1-5

CDR3aa: CASSPSPARNTEAFF
v_gene: TRBV11-2
j_gene: TRBJ1-1

CDR3aa: CASSFAVGRAGTGELFF
v_gene: TRBV5-4
j_gene: TRBJ2-2

CDR3aa: CASSMQGTIIRYNEQFF
v_gene: TRBV19
j_gene: TRBJ2-1

CDR3aa: CASSLSQGARNSPLHF
v_gene: TRBV5-1
j_gene: TRBJ1-6

CDR3aa: CASSFQGVNSPLHF
v_gene: TRBV7-2
j_gene: TRBJ1-6

CDR3aa: CAGSPLGFRLNEKLFF
v_gene: TRBV7-9
j_gene: TRBJ1-4

CDR3aa: CASSLAGGDVEQYF
v_gene: TRBV5-1
j_gene: TRBJ2-7

CDR3aa: CASSYPENNEQFF
v_gene: TRBV6-6
j_gene: TRBJ2-1

CDR3aa: CASSQVARQEETQYF
v_gene: TRBV4-1
j_gene: TRBJ2-5

CDR3aa: CASSVKGRLNTEAFF
v_gene: TRBV27
j_gene: TRBJ1-1

CDR3aa: CASSLATGAAETQYF
v_gene: TRBV14
j_gene: TRBJ2-5

CDR3aa: CASSPLTGAWDEQFF
v_gene: TRBV7-2
j_gene: TRBJ2-1

CDR3aa: CASTLVPGQETQYF
v_gene: TRBV28
j_gene: TRBJ2-5

CDR3aa: CASRTGDGTDTQYF
v_gene: TRBV27
j_gene: TRBJ2-3

CDR3aa: CASSIQAASSYEQYF
v_gene: TRBV19
j_gene: TRBJ2-7

CDR3aa: CASSEGGPGNEQFF
v_gene: TRBV6-1
j_gene: TRBJ2-1

CDR3aa: CASGRGGGAGANVLTF
v_gene: TRBV19
j_gene: TRBJ2-6

CDR3aa: CAWSVRSNQPQHF
v_gene: TRBV30
j_gene: TRBJ1-5

CDR3aa: CASSLERMQFF
v_gene: TRBV5-1
j_gene: TRBJ2-1

CDR3aa: CATARSGREHEQFF
v_gene: TRBV10-3
j_gene: TRBJ2-1

CDR3aa: CASSSKAGILQDQETQYF
v_gene: TRBV11-2
j_gene: TRBJ2-5